Sequencing of this T cell receptor (beta chain) was carried out in a study of response to subunit inactivated influenza vaccine. This CDR3 contains 17 residues. From germline, CDR1 is LGHNT and CDR2 FRNRAP. Trimming at V came to 2 bases and at J to 4 bases, leaving 5 bases not matched to a gene. TCRdb re-analysed the RT-PCR reads in MiXCR, keeping a single row per CDR3 protein. The data show under 800,000 distinct CDR3 sequences, with around 14% seen just once and 6.5% to 8.5% held by the top ten. This TCR derives from a man aged 45-65 years who received an inactivated influenza vaccine. Sample: PBMCs from blood, taken around 15 days before vaccination. This chain links TRBV12-5 with TRBJ2-3; 14 bases line up with TRBD2. For the CDR3, the DNA is TGTGCTAGTGGTTTGACCCGACTAGCGGGAGGGGCAGATACGCAGTATTTT. Protein product: CASGLTRLAGGADTQYF.